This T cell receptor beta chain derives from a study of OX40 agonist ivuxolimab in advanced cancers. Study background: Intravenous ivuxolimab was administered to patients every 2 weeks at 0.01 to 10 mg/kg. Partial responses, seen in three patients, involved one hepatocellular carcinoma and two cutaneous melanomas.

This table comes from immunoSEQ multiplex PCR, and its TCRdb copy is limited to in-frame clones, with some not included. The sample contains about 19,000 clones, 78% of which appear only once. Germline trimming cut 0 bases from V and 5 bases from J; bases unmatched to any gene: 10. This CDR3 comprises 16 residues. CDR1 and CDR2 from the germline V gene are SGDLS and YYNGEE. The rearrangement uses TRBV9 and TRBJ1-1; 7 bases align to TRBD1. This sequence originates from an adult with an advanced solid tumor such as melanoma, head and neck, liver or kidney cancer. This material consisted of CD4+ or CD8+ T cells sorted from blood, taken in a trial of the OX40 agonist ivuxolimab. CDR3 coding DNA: TGTGCCAGCAGCGTAGAAAACAGGGGCGCCAGTACTGAAGCTTTCTTT. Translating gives CASSVENRGASTEAFF.